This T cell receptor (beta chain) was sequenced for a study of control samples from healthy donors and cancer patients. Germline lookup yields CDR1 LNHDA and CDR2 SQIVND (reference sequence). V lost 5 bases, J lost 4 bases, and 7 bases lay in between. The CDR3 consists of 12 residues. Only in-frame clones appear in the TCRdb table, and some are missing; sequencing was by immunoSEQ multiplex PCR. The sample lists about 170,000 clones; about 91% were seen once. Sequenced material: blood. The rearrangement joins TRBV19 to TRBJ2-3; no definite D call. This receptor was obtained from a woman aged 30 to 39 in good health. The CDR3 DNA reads TGTGCCAGTAGTCCTAGTGCAGATACGCAGTATTTT. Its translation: CASSPSADTQYF.